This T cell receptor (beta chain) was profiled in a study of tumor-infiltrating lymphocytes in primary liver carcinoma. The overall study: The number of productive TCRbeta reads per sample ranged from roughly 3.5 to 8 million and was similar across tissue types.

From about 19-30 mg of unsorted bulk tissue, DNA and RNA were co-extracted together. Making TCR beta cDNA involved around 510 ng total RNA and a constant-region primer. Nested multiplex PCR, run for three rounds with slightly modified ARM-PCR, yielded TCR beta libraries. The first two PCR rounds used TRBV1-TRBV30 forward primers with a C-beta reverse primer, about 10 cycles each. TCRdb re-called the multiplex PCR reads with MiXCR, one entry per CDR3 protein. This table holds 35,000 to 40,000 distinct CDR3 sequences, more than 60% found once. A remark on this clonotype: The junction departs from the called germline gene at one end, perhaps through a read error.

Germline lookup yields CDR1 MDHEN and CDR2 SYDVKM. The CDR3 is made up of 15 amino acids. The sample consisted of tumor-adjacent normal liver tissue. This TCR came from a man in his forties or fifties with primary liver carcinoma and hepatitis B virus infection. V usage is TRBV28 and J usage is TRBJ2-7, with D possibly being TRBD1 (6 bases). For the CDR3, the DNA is TGTGCCAACAGTTTAAAAGGGCAGGGGAGTGATGAGCAGTACTTC. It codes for CANSLKGQGSDEQYF. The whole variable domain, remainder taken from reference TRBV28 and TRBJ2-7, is DVKVTQSSRYLVKRTGEKVFLECVQDMDHENMFWYRQDPGLGLRLIYFSYDVKMKEKGDIPEGYSVSREKKERFSLILESASTNQTSMYLCANSLKGQGSDEQYFGPGTRLTVT.